What follows describes a single T cell receptor beta chain. The sample is drawn from a study of blood T cell repertoires in COVID-19. In the study's own analysis: Nucleated cell number was recorded as an estimate derived from reference gene primer amplification. Here immunoSEQ multiplex PCR was the method, and the copy in TCRdb shows in-frame clones only, minus some. V and J calls and clone size come straight from that table; D and trimming were deduced from the DNA. This sample has about 230,000 clones, with 75% to 85% found just once. CDR3 length: 19 amino acids. The TCR was taken from an elderly woman with COVID-19, enrolled during active disease. V is TRBV7-5 and J is TRBJ2-2; the D call in the table, TRBD2, was not verified against the DNA. TRBV7-5 is recorded as a pseudogene. What was sequenced was peripheral blood. CDR3 bases: TGTGCCAGAAGCCACCGTCGGGAAGAAGACGCACCGAACACCGGGGAGCTGTTTTTT. Its protein product is CARSHRREEDAPNTGELFF.